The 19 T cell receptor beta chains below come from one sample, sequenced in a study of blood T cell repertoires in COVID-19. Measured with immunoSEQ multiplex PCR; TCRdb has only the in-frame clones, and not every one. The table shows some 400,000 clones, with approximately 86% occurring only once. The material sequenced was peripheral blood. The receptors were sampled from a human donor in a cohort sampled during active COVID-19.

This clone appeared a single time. The CDR3 DNA follows: TGCGCCAGCAGCGATCAAACTGAAAAGAATGAAAAACTGTTTTTT. Encoded protein: CASSDQTEKNEKLFF. The chain combines TRBV5-1 with TRBJ1-4; D remains unclear. The CDR3 length is 15 residues. V lost 4 bases to trimming and J lost 5 bases, with 15 bases between them. Germline V gives CDR1 SGHRS, CDR2 YFSETQ.

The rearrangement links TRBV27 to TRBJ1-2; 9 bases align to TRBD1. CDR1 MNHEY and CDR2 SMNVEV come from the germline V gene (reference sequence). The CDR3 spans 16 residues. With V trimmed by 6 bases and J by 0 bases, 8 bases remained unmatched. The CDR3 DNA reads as TGTGCCAGCAGACCCACAGGGGGCATGGCTAACTATGGCTACACCTTC. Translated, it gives CASRPTGGMANYGYTF.

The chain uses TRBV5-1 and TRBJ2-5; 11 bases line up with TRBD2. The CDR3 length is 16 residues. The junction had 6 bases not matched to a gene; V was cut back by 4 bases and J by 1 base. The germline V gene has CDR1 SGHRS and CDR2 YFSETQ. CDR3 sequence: CASSLGTSGFQETQYF. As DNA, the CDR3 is TGCGCCAGCAGCCTAGGGACTAGCGGATTCCAAGAGACCCAGTACTTC.

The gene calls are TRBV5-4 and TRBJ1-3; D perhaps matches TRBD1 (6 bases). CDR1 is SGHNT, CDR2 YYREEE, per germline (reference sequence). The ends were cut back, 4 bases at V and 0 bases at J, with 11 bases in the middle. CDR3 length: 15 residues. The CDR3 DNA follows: TGTGCCAGCAGCGGGGGCAGGCCCTCTGGAAACACCATATATTTT. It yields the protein CASSGGRPSGNTIYF. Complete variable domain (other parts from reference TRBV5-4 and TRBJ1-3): ETGVTQSPTHLIKTRGQQVTLRCSSQSGHNTVSWYQQALGQGPQFIFQYYREEENGRGNFPPRFSGLQFPNYSSELNVNALELDDSALYLCASSGGRPSGNTIYFGEGSWLTVV.

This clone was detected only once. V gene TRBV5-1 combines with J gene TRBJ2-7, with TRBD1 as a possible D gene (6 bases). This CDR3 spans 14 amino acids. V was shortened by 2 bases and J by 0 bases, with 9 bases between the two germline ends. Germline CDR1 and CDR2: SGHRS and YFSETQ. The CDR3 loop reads CASSFRQASYEQYF. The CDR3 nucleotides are TGCGCCAGCAGCTTCCGACAGGCCTCCTACGAGCAGTACTTC.

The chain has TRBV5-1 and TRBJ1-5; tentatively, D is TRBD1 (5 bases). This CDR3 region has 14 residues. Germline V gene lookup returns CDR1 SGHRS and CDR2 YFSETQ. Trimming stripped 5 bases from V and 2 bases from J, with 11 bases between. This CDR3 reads CASSLRGGNQPQHF. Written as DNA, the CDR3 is TGCGCCAGCAGTTTGCGGGGGGGCAATCAGCCCCAGCATTTT.

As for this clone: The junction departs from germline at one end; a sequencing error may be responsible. The CDR3 protein is CSARVGVFEIF. The CDR3 DNA sequence: TGCAGTGCTAGAGTCGGAGTATTCGAGATCTTC. The rearrangement links TRBV20-1 to TRBJ2-1; D uncertain. CDR1 DFQATT and CDR2 SNEGSKA come from the germline V gene (reference sequence). This CDR3 is 11 amino acids long.

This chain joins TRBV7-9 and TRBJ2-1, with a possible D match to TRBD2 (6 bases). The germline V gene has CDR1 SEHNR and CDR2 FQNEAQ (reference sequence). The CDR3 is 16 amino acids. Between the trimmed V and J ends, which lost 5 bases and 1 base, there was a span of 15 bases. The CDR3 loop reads CASSPGGGPSYNEQFF. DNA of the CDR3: TGTGCCAGCAGCCCAGGTGGAGGGCCGTCCTACAATGAGCAGTTCTTC.

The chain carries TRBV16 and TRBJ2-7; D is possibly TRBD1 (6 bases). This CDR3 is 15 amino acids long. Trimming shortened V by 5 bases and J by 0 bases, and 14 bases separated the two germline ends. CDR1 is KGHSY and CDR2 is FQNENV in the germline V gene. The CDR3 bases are TGTGCCAGCAGCGGAGAGGGACACCGCTCCTACGAGCAGTACTTC. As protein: CASSGEGHRSYEQYF.

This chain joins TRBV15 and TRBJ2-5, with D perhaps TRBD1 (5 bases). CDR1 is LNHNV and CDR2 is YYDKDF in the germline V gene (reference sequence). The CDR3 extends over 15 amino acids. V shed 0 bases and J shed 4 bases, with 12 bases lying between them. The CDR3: CATSRDGAQLETQYF. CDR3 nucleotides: TGTGCCACCAGCAGAGATGGGGCTCAACTAGAGACCCAGTACTTC. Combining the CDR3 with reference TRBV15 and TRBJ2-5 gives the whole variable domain DAMVIQNPRYQVTQFGKPVTLSCSQTLNHNVMYWYQQKSSQAPKLLFHYYDKDFNNEADTPDNFQSRRPNTSFCFLDIRSPGLGDTAMYLCATSRDGAQLETQYFGPGTRLLVL.

For the CDR3, the DNA is TGTGCCAGCAGCCCGGGCCCTAGCGGGGGTTCCTACGAGCAGTACTTC. It yields the protein CASSPGPSGGSYEQYF. V gene TRBV5-6 combines with J gene TRBJ2-7; 10 bases align to TRBD2. The CDR3 runs 16 residues. The V segment lost 4 bases and the J segment 1 base; nucleotides outside the gene matches: 8. Germline V gives CDR1 SGHDT, CDR2 YYEEEE.

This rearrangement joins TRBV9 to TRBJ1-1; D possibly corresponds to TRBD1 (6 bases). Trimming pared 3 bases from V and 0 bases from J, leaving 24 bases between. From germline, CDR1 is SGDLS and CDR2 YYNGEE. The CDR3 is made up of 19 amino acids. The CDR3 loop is CASSDSQITGNYMNTEAFF. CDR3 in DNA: TGTGCCAGCAGCGATTCACAAATTACAGGGAACTACATGAACACTGAAGCTTTCTTT.

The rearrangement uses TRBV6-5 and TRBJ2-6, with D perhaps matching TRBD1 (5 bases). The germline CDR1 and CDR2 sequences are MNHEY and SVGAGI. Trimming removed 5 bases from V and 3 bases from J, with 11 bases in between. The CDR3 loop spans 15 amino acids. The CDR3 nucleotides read TGTGCCAGCAGTAATCAGGGCTTTGGGGCCAACGTCCTGACTTTC. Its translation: CASSNQGFGANVLTF.

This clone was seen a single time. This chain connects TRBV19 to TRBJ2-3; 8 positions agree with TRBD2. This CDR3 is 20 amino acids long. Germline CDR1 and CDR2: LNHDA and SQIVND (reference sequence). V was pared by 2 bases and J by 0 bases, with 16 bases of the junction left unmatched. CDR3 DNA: TGTGCCAGTAGTATACGTATTGGGAGCGGGAGTATTTCTAGCACAGATACGCAGTATTTT. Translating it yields CASSIRIGSGSISSTDTQYF. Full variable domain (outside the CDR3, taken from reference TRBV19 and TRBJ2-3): DGGITQSPKYLFRKEGQNVTLSCEQNLNHDAMYWYRQDPGQGLRLIYYSQIVNDFQKGDIAEGYSVSREKKESFPLTVTSAQKNPTAFYLCASSIRIGSGSISSTDTQYFGPGTRLTVL.

CDR3 in amino acids: CASSSGLAVGDTQYF. CDR3 coding DNA: TGTGCCAGCAGCTCGGGACTAGCGGTGGGGGATACGCAGTATTTT. The gene calls are TRBV7-3 and TRBJ2-3; 11 bases fit TRBD2. The CDR3 consists of 15 residues. V lost 4 bases and J lost 6; bases outside the gene matches: 6. The germline V gene has CDR1 SGHTA and CDR2 FQGTGA. Combining the CDR3 with reference TRBV7-3 and TRBJ2-3 gives the whole variable domain GAGVSQTPSNKVTEKGKYVELRCDPISGHTALYWYRQSLGQGPEFLIYFQGTGAADDSGLPNDRFFAVRPEGSVSTLKIQRTERGDSAVYLCASSSGLAVGDTQYFGPGTRLTVL.

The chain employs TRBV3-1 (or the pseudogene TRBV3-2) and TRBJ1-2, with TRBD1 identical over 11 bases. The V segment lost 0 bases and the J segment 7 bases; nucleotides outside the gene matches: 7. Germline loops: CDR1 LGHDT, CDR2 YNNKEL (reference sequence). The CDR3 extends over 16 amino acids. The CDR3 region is CASSQDRGQGGGGYTF. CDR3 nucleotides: TGTGCCAGCAGCCAAGATCGGGGACAGGGGGGCGGTGGCTACACCTTC.

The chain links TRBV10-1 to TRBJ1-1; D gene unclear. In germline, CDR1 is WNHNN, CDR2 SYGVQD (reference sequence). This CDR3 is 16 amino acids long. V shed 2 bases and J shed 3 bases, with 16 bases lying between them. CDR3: CASSEVRAGEDTEAFF. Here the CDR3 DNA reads TGCGCCAGCAGTGAGGTGAGGGCCGGGGAGGACACTGAAGCTTTCTTT.

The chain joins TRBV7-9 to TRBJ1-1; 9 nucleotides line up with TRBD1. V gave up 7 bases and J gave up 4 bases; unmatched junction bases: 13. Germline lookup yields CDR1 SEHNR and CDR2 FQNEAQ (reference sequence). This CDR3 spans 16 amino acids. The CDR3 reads CASNIRTGVGSTEAFF. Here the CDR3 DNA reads TGTGCCAGCAACATCAGGACAGGGGTTGGGAGCACTGAAGCTTTCTTT.

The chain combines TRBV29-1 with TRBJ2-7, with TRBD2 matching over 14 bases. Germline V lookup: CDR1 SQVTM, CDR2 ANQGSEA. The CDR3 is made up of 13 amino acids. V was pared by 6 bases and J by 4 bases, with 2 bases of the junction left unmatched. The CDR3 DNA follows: TGCAGCGTGGGGACTAGCGGGGGTTACGAGCAGTACTTC. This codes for CSVGTSGGYEQYF.